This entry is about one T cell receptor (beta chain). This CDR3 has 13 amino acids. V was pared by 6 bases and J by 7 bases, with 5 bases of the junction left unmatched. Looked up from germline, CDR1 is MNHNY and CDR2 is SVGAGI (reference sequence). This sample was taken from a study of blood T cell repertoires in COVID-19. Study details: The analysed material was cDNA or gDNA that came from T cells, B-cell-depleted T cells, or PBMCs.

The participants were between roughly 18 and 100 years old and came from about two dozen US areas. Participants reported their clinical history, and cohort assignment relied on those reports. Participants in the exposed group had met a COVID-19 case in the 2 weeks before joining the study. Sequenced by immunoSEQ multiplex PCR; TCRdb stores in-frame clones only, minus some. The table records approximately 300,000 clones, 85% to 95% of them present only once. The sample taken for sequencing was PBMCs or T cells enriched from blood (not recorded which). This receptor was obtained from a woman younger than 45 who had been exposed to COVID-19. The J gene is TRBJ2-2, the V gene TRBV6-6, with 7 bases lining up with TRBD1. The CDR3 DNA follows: TGTGCCAGCAGACAGGGGTTGATCGGGGAGCTGTTTTTT. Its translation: CASRQGLIGELFF.